This T cell receptor beta chain was profiled in a study of blood T cell repertoires in COVID-19. Whole-study context: Some COVID-19 samples were acute and others convalescent; all came from the United States, Italy and Spain. T cells, B-cell-depleted T cells, or PBMCs supplied cDNA or gDNA.

In the study's own analysis: Using reference gene primer amplification, nucleated cell counts were estimated. Sequencing used immunoSEQ multiplex PCR; TCRdb keeps in-frame clones, though not all of them. V and J calls and clone size come straight from that table; D and trimming were deduced from the DNA. The data show some 190,000 clones, approximately 81% seen once. CDR3 size: 18 residues. J lost 13 bases, V lost 4 bases, and 21 bases had no gene match. Germline loops: CDR1 KGHDR, CDR2 SFDVKD. The sequence was obtained from a human donor in a cohort sampled during active COVID-19. The chain joins TRBV24-1 to TRBJ2-5; 12 bases match TRBD2. The sample taken for sequencing was peripheral blood. The CDR3, as DNA: TGTGCCACCAGTGACCCCGGGACTAGCGGGCGGTATTGGGCGGGCTGGTACTTC. It specifies CATSDPGTSGRYWAGWYF.